This T cell receptor beta chain was sequenced for a study of T cell changes during pregnancy in multiple sclerosis (dated by TCRdb to between 2018 and 2021). About the investigation overall: In women with multiple sclerosis, the researchers looked at how the T cell repertoire shifted as pregnancy progressed.

Libraries were made using the immunoSEQ multiplex PCR assay. Held by TCRdb, this immuneACCESS table contains in-frame sequences only and omits some clones. Under half of the omission traces to an unresolved V gene where checked; the cause of the rest is unknown. Recorded for this sample are 70,000 to 80,000 clones; approximately 86% of them occurred a single time. Approximately 3.4% of the sample is held by the ten biggest clonotypes. As regards this clone: Its binding antigen is unknown. No much larger clonotype is one base removed from it; base qualities were not supplied.

The sequence was obtained from a female donor with multiple sclerosis, enrolled in a pregnancy study. This sample comprised peripheral blood, obtained before pregnancy.

For the CDR3, the sequence is CATSRDLGTGVEKLFF. The bases read TGTGCCACCAGCAGAGATTTAGGGACAGGGGTGGAAAAACTGTTTTTT. The sequence is built from TRBV15 and TRBJ1-4, with 10 bases matching TRBD1. CDR1 is given as LNHNV and CDR2 as YYDKDF, both from the germline V gene (reference sequence). The CDR3 has 16 amino acids, counting the end cysteine and phenylalanine. The retained sequence is limited to the CDR3, 48 bases, with the frame set at the first base. After removal of 0 bases from V and 8 bases from J, the junction retains 6 bases not matched to a gene.